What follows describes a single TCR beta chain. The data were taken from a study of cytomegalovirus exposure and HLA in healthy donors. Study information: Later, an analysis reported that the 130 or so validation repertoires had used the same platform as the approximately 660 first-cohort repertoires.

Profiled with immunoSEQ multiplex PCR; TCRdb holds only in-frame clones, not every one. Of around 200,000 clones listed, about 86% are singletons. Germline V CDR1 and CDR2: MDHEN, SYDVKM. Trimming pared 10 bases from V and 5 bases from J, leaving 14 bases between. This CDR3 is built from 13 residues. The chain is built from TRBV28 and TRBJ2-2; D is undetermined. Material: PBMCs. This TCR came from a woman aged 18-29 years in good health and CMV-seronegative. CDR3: CATGTTPTGELFF. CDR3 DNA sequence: TGTGCCACCGGTACGACACCGACCGGGGAGCTGTTTTTT. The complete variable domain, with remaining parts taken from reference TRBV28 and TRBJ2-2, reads DVKVTQSSRYLVKRTGEKVFLECVQDMDHENMFWYRQDPGLGLRLIYFSYDVKMKEKGDIPEGYSVSREKKERFSLILESASTNQTSMYLCATGTTPTGELFFGEGSRLTVL.